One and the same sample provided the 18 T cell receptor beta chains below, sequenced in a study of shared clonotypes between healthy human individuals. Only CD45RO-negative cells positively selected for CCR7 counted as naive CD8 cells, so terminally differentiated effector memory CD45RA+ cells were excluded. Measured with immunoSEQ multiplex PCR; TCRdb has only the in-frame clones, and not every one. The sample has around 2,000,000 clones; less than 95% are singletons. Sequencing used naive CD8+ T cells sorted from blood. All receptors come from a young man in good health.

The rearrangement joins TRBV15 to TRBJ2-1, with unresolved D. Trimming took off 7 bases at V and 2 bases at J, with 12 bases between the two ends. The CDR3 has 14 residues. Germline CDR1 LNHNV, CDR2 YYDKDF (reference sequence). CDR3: CATTEDVAYNEQFF. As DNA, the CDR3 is TGTGCCACCACTGAGGACGTGGCCTACAATGAGCAGTTCTTC.

The CDR3 region is CASSIDRLQGVYTGELFF. DNA for the CDR3: TGTGCCAGTAGTATAGATCGGTTACAGGGGGTGTACACCGGGGAGCTGTTTTTT. The gene calls are TRBV19 and TRBJ2-2, with 8 bases aligning to TRBD1. V lost 0 bases to trimming and J lost 3 bases; unmatched junction nucleotides: 9. The germline V gene has CDR1 LNHDA and CDR2 SQIVND (reference sequence). The CDR3 runs 18 residues.

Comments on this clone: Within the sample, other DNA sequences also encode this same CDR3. CDR3 protein: CASSLGGGYEQYF. The CDR3 DNA reads as TGTGCCAGCAGTTTAGGAGGGGGCTACGAGCAGTACTTC. The chain links TRBV27 to TRBJ2-7; possibly TRBD1 or TRBD2 for D (6 bases each). Trimming shortened V by 2 bases and J by 3 bases, and 8 bases separated the two germline ends. The CDR3 is 13 amino acids. Germline values: CDR1 MNHEY, CDR2 SMNVEV (reference sequence).

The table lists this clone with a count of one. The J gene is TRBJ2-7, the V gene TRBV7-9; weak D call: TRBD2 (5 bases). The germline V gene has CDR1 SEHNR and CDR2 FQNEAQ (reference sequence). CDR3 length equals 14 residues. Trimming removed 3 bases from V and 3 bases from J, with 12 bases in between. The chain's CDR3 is CASSFVGNNYEQYF. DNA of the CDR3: TGTGCCAGCAGCTTTGTCGGGAATAACTACGAGCAGTACTTC.

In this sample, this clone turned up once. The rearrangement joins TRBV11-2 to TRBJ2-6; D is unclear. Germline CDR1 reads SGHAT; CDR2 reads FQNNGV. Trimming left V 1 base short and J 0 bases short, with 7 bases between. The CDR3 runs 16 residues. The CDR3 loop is CASSLAGNSGANVLTF. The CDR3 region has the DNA TGTGCCAGCAGCTTAGCGGGTAACTCTGGGGCCAACGTCCTGACTTTC. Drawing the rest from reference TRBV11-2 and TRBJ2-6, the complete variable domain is EAGVAQSPRYKIIEKRQSVAFWCNPISGHATLYWYQQILGQGPKLLIQFQNNGVVDDSQLPKDRFSAERLKGVDSTLKIQPAKLEDSAVYLCASSLAGNSGANVLTFGAGSRLTVL.

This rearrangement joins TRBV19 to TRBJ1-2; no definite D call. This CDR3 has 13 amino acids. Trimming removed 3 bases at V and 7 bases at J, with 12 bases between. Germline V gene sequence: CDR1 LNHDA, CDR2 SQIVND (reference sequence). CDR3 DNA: TGTGCCAGTAGTATTAAAGGGCCGGGTGGCTACACCTTC. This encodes CASSIKGPGGYTF.

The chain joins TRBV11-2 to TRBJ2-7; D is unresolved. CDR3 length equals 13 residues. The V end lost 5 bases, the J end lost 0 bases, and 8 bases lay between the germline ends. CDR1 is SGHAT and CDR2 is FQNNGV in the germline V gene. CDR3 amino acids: CASSIGFSYEQYF. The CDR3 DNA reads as TGTGCCAGCAGCATCGGGTTCTCCTACGAGCAGTACTTC.

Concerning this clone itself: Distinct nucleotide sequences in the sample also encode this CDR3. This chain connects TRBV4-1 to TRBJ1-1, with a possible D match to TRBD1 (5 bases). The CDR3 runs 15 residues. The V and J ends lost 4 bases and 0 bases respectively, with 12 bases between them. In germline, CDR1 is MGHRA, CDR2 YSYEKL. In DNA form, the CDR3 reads TGCGCCAGCAGCCCTCCGGGACGTTTGAACACTGAAGCTTTCTTT. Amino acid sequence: CASSPPGRLNTEAFF.

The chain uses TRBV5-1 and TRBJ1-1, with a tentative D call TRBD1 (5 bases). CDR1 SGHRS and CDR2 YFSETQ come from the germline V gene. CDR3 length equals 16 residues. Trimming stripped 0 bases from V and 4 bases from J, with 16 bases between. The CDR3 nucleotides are TGCGCCAGCAGCTTGGTAGGCTCCCAGGGAGGCACTGAAGCTTTCTTT. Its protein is CASSLVGSQGGTEAFF.

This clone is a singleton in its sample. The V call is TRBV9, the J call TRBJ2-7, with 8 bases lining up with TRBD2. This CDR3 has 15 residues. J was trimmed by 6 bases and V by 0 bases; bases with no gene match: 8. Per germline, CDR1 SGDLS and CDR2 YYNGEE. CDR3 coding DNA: TGTGCCAGCAGCGTAGGTGTACTAGCGGCATCCGAGCAGTACTTC. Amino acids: CASSVGVLAASEQYF.

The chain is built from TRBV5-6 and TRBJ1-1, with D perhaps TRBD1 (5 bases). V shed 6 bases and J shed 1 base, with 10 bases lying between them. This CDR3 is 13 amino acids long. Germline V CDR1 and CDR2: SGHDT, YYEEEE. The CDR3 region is CASNYRGNTEAFF. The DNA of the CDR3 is TGTGCCAGCAACTATAGGGGGAACACTGAAGCTTTCTTT.

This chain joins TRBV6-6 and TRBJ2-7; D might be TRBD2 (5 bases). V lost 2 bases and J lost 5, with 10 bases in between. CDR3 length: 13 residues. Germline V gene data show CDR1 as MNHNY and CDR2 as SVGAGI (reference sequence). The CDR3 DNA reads TGTGCCAGCAGTTACGCGGACGGGGACGAGCAGTACTTC. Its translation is CASSYADGDEQYF.

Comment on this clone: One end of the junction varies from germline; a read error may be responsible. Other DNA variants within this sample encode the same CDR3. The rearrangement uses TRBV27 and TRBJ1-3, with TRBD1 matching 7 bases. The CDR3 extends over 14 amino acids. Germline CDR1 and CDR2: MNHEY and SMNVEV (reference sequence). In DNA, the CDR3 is TGTGCCAGCAGTCTAGACAGGGCTGGGAACACCATATATTTT. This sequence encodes CASSLDRAGNTIYF.

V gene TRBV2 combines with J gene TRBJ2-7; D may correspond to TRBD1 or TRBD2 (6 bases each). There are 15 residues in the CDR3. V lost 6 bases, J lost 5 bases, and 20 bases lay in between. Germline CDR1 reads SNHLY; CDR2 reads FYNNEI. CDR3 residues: CASRLYRDFLNEQYF. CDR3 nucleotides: TGTGCCAGCAGATTGTACAGGGACTTCTTGAACGAGCAGTACTTC.

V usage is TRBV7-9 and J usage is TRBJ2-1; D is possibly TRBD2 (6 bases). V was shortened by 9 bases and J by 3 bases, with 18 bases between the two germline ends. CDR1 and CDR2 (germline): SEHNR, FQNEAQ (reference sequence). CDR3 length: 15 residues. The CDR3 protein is CASNGGLSYYNEQFF. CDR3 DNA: TGTGCCAGTAATGGAGGGTTGAGTTACTACAATGAGCAGTTCTTC.

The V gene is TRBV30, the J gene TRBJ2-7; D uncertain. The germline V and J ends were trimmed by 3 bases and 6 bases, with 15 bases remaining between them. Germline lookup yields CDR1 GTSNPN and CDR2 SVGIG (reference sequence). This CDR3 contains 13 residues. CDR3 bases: TGTGCCTGGAGCCCCGGGCAGCCCGGCGAGCAGTACTTC. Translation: CAWSPGQPGEQYF. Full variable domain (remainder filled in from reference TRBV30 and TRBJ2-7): SQTIHQWPATLVQPVGSPLSLECTVEGTSNPNLYWYRQAAGRGLQLLFYSVGIGQISSEVPQNLSASRPQDRQFILSSKKLLLSDSGFYLCAWSPGQPGEQYFGPGTRLTVT.

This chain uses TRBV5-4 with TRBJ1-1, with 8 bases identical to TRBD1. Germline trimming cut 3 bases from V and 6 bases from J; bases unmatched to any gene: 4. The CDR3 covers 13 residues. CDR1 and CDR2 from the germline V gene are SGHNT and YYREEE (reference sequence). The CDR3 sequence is CASSSTGESEAFF. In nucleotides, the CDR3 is TGTGCCAGCAGCTCGACAGGGGAGTCTGAAGCTTTCTTT.

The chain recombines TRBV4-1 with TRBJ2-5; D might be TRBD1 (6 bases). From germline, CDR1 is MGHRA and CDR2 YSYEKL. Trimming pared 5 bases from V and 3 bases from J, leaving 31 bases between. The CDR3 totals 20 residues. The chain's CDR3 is CASSTPGTSLLLGGEETQYF. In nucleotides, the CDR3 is TGCGCCAGCAGCACACCCGGGACAAGTCTTCTCCTCGGTGGGGAAGAGACCCAGTACTTC.